This T cell receptor beta chain was sequenced for a study of blood T cell repertoires in COVID-19. Study-level information: Specimens from acute and convalescent COVID-19 originated in the United States, Italy and Spain. Sources were T cells, B-cell-depleted T cells, or PBMCs; the material itself was cDNA or gDNA.

The trim removed 2 bases at V and 0 bases at J, leaving 4 bases unmatched. The CDR3 loop spans 16 amino acids. Germline CDR1 and CDR2: SGDLS and YYNGEE. Original handling: The assay estimated nucleated cells by amplifying reference gene primers. This table comes from immunoSEQ multiplex PCR, and its TCRdb copy is limited to in-frame clones, with some not included. The V and J calls and clone size are taken from that table; D and trimming were inferred from the DNA. The sample holds 71,000 or so clones, almost 85% seen once. This clonotype was sampled from a man aged 45-60 years with acute or convalescent COVID-19. Sequencing was carried out using peripheral blood. The rearrangement links TRBV9 to TRBJ1-3; 8 bases match TRBD1. Here the CDR3 DNA reads TGTGCCAGCAGCGTTACAGGGGGGAGCTCTGGAAACACCATATATTTT. Translation: CASSVTGGSSGNTIYF.